A selection of T cell receptor beta chains follows, all from one sample in a study of T-cell memory formation after mild COVID-19. TCRdb itself ran the 5' RACE reads through MiXCR, one entry per CDR3 protein. The table lists some 97,000 distinct CDR3 sequences, around 10% of them singletons. Sequencing used PBMCs or a T cell subset sorted from them (not recorded which). Source of these receptors: a man between 18 and 29 years old who had mild COVID-19 (a few samples of this study predate the infection). Cell type and time point are not known. Each CDR3 is given with its conserved first and last residue. Each record gives: J gene, D gene, clone size, V gene, CDR3 protein, CDR3 DNA. The D gene is left open where the match is weak. The size field is filled for only some rows; it gives once, few, many or a size class.

>TRBJ2-7|-|many|TRBV4-1
CASSQPQAQTYEQYF
TGCGCCAGCAGCCAACCCCAGGCCCAAACCTACGAGCAGTACTTC
>TRBJ2-4|TRBD2|few|TRBV4-2
CASSQAGLAGEVAKNIQYF
TGTGCCAGCAGCCAAGCAGGGCTAGCGGGGGAGGTAGCCAAAAACATTCAGTACTTC
>TRBJ1-1|-|-|TRBV6-5
CASSGGIEAFF
TGTGCCAGCAGTGGGGGTATTGAAGCTTTCTTT
>TRBJ1-2|TRBD1|many|TRBV20-1
CSARDSAQGNYGYTF
TGCAGTGCTAGAGATTCGGCACAGGGGAACTATGGCTACACCTTC
>TRBJ2-3|-|-|TRBV3-1
CASSRPSRASTDTQYF
TGTGCCAGCAGCCGTCCTAGCAGGGCGAGCACAGATACGCAGTATTTT
>TRBJ2-1|-|once|TRBV4-2
CASSPRREKDEQFF
TGTGCCAGCAGCCCTCGACGTGAGAAGGATGAGCAGTTCTTC
>TRBJ2-1|-|-|TRBV6-2/TRBV6-3
CASSYLFETVYNEQFF
TGTGCCAGCAGTTATCTTTTCGAGACAGTATACAATGAGCAGTTCTTC
>TRBJ1-1|-|-|TRBV7-9
CAGSPDADRPNTEAFF
TGTGCCGGCAGCCCTGACGCCGACAGACCAAACACTGAAGCTTTCTTT
>TRBJ2-7|TRBD1|-|TRBV4-1
CASSQIGQALEQYF
TGCGCCAGCAGCCAAATTGGACAGGCGCTCGAGCAGTACTTC
>TRBJ2-1|-|many|TRBV4-1
CASSQVPYNEQFF
TGCGCCAGCAGCCAAGTTCCCTACAATGAGCAGTTCTTC
>TRBJ1-5|TRBD1|few|TRBV6-1
CASTKGTGNQPQHF
TGTGCCAGCACAAAAGGGACAGGCAATCAGCCCCAGCATTTT
>TRBJ2-3|-|-|TRBV28
CASSRTGYGTDTQYF
TGTGCCAGCAGTCGAACAGGGTATGGAACAGATACGCAGTATTTT
>TRBJ2-3|-|-|TRBV14
CASSQVPGSTDTQYF
TGTGCCAGCAGCCAAGTGCCAGGGAGCACAGATACGCAGTATTTT
>TRBJ2-7|TRBD2|few|TRBV6-5
CASSPSGYYEQYF
TGTGCCAGCAGCCCTAGCGGATACTACGAGCAGTACTTC
>TRBJ2-1|TRBD2|many|TRBV4-3
CASSQAGRGVYNEQFF
TGCGCCAGCAGCCAAGCAGGGCGGGGGGTCTACAATGAGCAGTTCTTC
>TRBJ2-1|-|many|TRBV7-6
CASSPQAGRFF
TGTGCCAGCAGCCCTCAAGCCGGGCGGTTCTTC
>TRBJ1-1|-|-|TRBV12-3/TRBV12-4
CASSLQSGLRTEAFF
TGTGCCAGCAGTTTACAGTCCGGGCTTCGGACTGAAGCTTTCTTT
>TRBJ2-2|-|-|TRBV4-1
CASSTSAGELFF
TGCGCCAGCAGCACTAGTGCCGGGGAGCTGTTTTTT
>TRBJ1-1|-|-|TRBV28
CASNERGGWTHTEAFF
TGTGCCAGCAATGAGAGGGGGGGCTGGACTCACACTGAAGCTTTCTTT
>TRBJ2-1|-|few|TRBV19
CASSIDLPNEQFF
TGTGCCAGTAGTATAGACCTCCCCAATGAGCAGTTCTTC
>TRBJ1-1|TRBD1|-|TRBV9
CASSESRGEAFF
TGTGCCAGCAGCGAGAGCAGGGGGGAAGCTTTCTTT
>TRBJ1-2|-|many|TRBV12-3/TRBV12-4
CASSLSQTTNYGYTF
TGTGCCAGCAGTTTATCCCAGACGACTAACTATGGCTACACCTTC
>TRBJ2-3|-|-|TRBV20-1
CSANPWGGTDTQYF
TGCAGTGCTAACCCATGGGGGGGCACAGATACGCAGTATTTT
>TRBJ2-4|TRBD1|-|TRBV4-3
CASSRERGLKNIQYF
TGCGCCAGCAGCCGAGAGAGGGGGCTCAAAAACATTCAGTACTTC
>TRBJ1-2|-|few|TRBV12-3/TRBV12-4
CASSGGANYGYTF
TGTGCCAGCAGTGGGGGGGCTAACTATGGCTACACCTTC
>TRBJ2-4|-|-|TRBV10-2
CASFGTPGNIQYF
TGCGCCAGCTTCGGTACCCCAGGAAACATTCAGTACTTC
>TRBJ1-5|-|few|TRBV7-9
CASSSPGGGQPQHF
TGTGCCAGCAGTTCACCTGGTGGTGGCCAGCCCCAGCATTTT
>TRBJ1-5|-|-|TRBV7-2
CASSPTGRVNQPQHF
TGTGCCAGCAGCCCAACTGGACGGGTCAATCAGCCCCAGCATTTT
>TRBJ2-5|-|many|TRBV12-3/TRBV12-4
CASSSRRGSQETQYF
TGTGCCAGCAGTTCCCGGCGGGGATCTCAAGAGACCCAGTACTTC
>TRBJ1-6|-|-|TRBV5-5
CASSLGNSPLHF
TGTGCCAGCAGCTTGGGGAATTCACCCCTCCACTTT
>TRBJ2-5|-|-|TRBV29-1
CSAEGIQETQYF
TGCAGCGCTGAGGGGATCCAAGAGACCCAGTACTTC
>TRBJ2-7|-|few|TRBV6-2/TRBV6-3
CASRRETYEQYF
TGTGCCAGCAGGCGGGAAACCTACGAGCAGTACTTC
>TRBJ2-3|-|few|TRBV6-2/TRBV6-3
CASTLGDNPLTDTQYF
TGTGCCAGCACCTTAGGGGACAACCCGTTGACCGATACGCAGTATTTT
>TRBJ2-7|-|-|TRBV7-9
CASTNNHEQYF
TGTGCCAGCACCAATAACCACGAGCAGTACTTC
>TRBJ1-2|-|-|TRBV6-2/TRBV6-3
CASSPGQFRGYTF
TGTGCCAGCAGTCCTGGACAGTTCCGTGGCTACACCTTC
>TRBJ2-1|-|few|TRBV14
CASSQKGGSYNEQFF
TGTGCCAGCAGCCAAAAGGGGGGGTCCTACAATGAGCAGTTCTTC
>TRBJ2-4|TRBD2|-|TRBV6-2/TRBV6-3
CASRGRTSVRIQYF
TGTGCCAGCAGAGGCCGGACTAGCGTCAGAATTCAGTACTTC
>TRBJ1-1|-|-|TRBV4-1
CASSQEWGAYYTEAFF
TGCGCCAGCAGCCAAGAATGGGGAGCCTACTACACTGAAGCTTTCTTT